This passage covers 12 T cell receptor beta chains from one sample sequenced in a study of CD8+CD57+ T cells in acquired aplastic anemia. Template material for TCR beta VDJ and CDR3 profiling consisted of genomic DNA. TCRdb processed the reads anew with MiXCR; each CDR3 protein has one entry. The repertoire consists of 450,000 to 600,000 distinct CDR3 sequences, with roughly 34% occurring once and the leading ten covering nearly 0.85%. The authors sequenced patients whose flow cytometry had shown CD8+CD57+ cell expansion. Input material: sorted CD4+, CD8+, or CD8+CD57+ T cells (not recorded which) from PBMCs. The receptors originated from a human donor with aplastic anemia.

This clonotype was observed at least ten times. In DNA form, the CDR3 reads TGTGCCAGTAGTTTGCCTGGGACAGGGGACACTGAAGCTTTCTTT. This codes for CASSLPGTGDTEAFF. V and J are TRBV19 and TRBJ1-1, with 10 bases matching TRBD1. CDR3 size: 15 residues. Germline trimming cut 5 bases from V and 3 bases from J; bases unmatched to any gene: 6. CDR1 LNHDA and CDR2 SQIVND come from the germline V gene (reference sequence). Full variable domain (missing parts from reference TRBV19 and TRBJ1-1): DGGITQSPKYLFRKEGQNVTLSCEQNLNHDAMYWYRQDPGQGLRLIYYSQIVNDFQKGDIAEGYSVSREKKESFPLTVTSAQKNPTAFYLCASSLPGTGDTEAFFGQGTRLTVV.

Concerning this clonotype itself: A much larger clone sits a single nucleotide away, making a read error possible. The CDR3 DNA sequence: TGTGCCAGCAGCTCCGGACAGACAGATACGCAGTATTTT. Its protein product is CASSSGQTDTQYF. This chain links TRBV7-3 with TRBJ2-3; perhaps TRBD1 as D (6 bases). V was pared by 4 bases and J by 3 bases, with 8 bases between. This CDR3 region has 13 residues. The germline V gene has CDR1 SGHTA and CDR2 FQGTGA.

V usage is TRBV30 and J usage is TRBJ1-1; 7 bases agree with TRBD1. The CDR3 runs 13 residues. Germline-derived CDR1 and CDR2 are GTSNPN and SVGIG (reference sequence). The junction had 5 bases not matched to a gene; V was cut back by 7 bases and J by 0 bases. DNA for the CDR3: TGTGCCTACGGGACAGCCATGAACACTGAAGCTTTCTTT. The encoded protein is CAYGTAMNTEAFF. Based on the CDR3 plus reference TRBV30 and TRBJ1-1, the full variable domain is SQTIHQWPATLVQPVGSPLSLECTVEGTSNPNLYWYRQAAGRGLQLLFYSVGIGQISSEVPQNLSASRPQDRQFILSSKKLLLSDSGFYLCAYGTAMNTEAFFGQGTRLTVV.

In the case of this clonotype: No conserved phenylalanine or tryptophan is present at the end of the CDR3, so a read error is the likely explanation. The DNA is omitted, as the CDR3 cannot be located on it reliably, and the CDR3 follows TCRdb's listing. This sequence joins TRBV19 and TRBJ2-5. Germline loops: CDR1 LNHDA, CDR2 SQIVND (reference sequence). The CDR3 spans 9 residues, counting both ends. The CDR3 here is CASSMTLYY.

CDR3 in DNA: TGCAGTGCTAGCTGGGTCGCGGGAGGGAATGAGCAGTTCTTC. It codes for CSASWVAGGNEQFF. The V and J genes are TRBV20-1 and TRBJ2-1; 9 positions match TRBD2. V lost 3 bases, J lost 7 bases, and 7 bases stayed unmatched. CDR3 length: 14 amino acids. From germline, CDR1 is DFQATT and CDR2 SNEGSKA (reference sequence).

V and J are TRBV2 and TRBJ2-7, with TRBD2 matching 10 bases. The V gene end was trimmed by 6 bases and the J gene end by 0 bases; junction bases not matched to a gene: 5. The CDR3 totals 15 residues. Per the germline V gene, CDR1 is SNHLY and CDR2 is FYNNEI. The CDR3 bases are TGTGCCAGCAGCGCGGGACTAGCGAGCTCCTACGAGCAGTACTTC. The encoded protein is CASSAGLASSYEQYF.

The chain recombines TRBV5-5 with TRBJ1-2, with D tentatively TRBD1 (6 bases). Trimming took off 4 bases at V and 4 bases at J, with 14 bases between the two ends. CDR1 is SGHKS, CDR2 YYEKEE, per germline (reference sequence). The CDR3 has 14 amino acids. CDR3 sequence reads: CASSLRTEGYGYTF. The CDR3 nucleotides are TGTGCCAGCAGCCTGCGGACAGAGGGCTATGGCTACACCTTC.

The chain uses TRBV7-9 and TRBJ1-1; D not resolved. This CDR3 is built from 13 residues. Per the germline V gene, CDR1 is SEHNR and CDR2 is FQNEAQ (reference sequence). V was pared by 5 bases and J by 1 base, with 8 bases between. The CDR3 spells CASSKTKNTEAFF. The CDR3 DNA reads TGTGCCAGCAGCAAGACTAAGAACACTGAAGCTTTCTTT.

The chain couples TRBV2 to TRBJ1-1; 12 nucleotides line up with TRBD1. The junction had 7 bases not matched to a gene; V was cut back by 5 bases and J by 6 bases. CDR3 length equals 15 residues. Germline CDR1 and CDR2: SNHLY and FYNNEI. CDR3 in amino acids: CASSLRGQGASEAFF. The DNA of the CDR3 is TGTGCCAGCAGTCTCCGGGGACAGGGGGCTTCTGAAGCTTTCTTT.

This sequence joins TRBV10-3 and TRBJ1-5; a weak D match, TRBD1 (5 bases). Trimming shortened V by 6 bases and J by 2 bases, and 14 bases separated the two germline ends. CDR1 ENHRY and CDR2 SYGVKD come from the germline V gene. The CDR3 has 15 amino acids. The CDR3, as DNA: TGTGCCATCAGCACGACAGCAAACCGCAATCAGCCCCAGCATTTT. Translation: CAISTTANRNQPQHF.

The J gene is TRBJ2-3, the V gene TRBV19; TRBD2 matches 10 bases. CDR3 length equals 13 residues. V gave up 9 bases and J gave up 5 bases; unmatched junction bases: 5. Looked up from germline, CDR1 is LNHDA and CDR2 is SQIVND (reference sequence). CDR3: CASHRLAGDTQYF. CDR3 DNA sequence: TGTGCCAGCCACCGACTAGCGGGAGATACGCAGTATTTT.

This clonotype was seen ten or more times. This rearrangement joins TRBV10-3 to TRBJ1-3; D remains unclear. The ends were cut back, 2 bases at V and 0 bases at J, with 8 bases in the middle. Germline CDR1 ENHRY, CDR2 SYGVKD. The CDR3 runs 15 residues. The CDR3 region has the DNA TGTGCCATCAGTGAGGGGAGAGCCTCTGGAAACACCATATATTTT. Translated: CAISEGRASGNTIYF.